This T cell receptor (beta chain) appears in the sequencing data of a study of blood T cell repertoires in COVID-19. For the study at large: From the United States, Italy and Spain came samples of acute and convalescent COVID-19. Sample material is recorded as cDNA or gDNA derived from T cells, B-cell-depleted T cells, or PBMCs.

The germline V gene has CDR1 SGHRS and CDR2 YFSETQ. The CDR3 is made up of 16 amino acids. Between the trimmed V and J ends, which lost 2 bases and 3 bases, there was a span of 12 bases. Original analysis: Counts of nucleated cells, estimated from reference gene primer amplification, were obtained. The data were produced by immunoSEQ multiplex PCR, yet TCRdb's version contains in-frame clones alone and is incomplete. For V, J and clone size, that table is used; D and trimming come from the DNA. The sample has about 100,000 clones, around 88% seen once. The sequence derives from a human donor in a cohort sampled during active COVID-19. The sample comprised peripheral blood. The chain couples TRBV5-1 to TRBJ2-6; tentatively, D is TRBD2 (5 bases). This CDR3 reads CASSFRGSSGANVLTF. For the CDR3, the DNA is TGCGCCAGCAGCTTCCGGGGATCCAGTGGGGCCAACGTCCTGACTTTC. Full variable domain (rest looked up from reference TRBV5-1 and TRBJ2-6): KAGVTQTPRYLIKTRGQQVTLSCSPISGHRSVSWYQQTPGQGLQFLFEYFSETQRNKGNFPGRFSGRQFSNSRSEMNVSTLELGDSALYLCASSFRGSSGANVLTFGAGSRLTVL.